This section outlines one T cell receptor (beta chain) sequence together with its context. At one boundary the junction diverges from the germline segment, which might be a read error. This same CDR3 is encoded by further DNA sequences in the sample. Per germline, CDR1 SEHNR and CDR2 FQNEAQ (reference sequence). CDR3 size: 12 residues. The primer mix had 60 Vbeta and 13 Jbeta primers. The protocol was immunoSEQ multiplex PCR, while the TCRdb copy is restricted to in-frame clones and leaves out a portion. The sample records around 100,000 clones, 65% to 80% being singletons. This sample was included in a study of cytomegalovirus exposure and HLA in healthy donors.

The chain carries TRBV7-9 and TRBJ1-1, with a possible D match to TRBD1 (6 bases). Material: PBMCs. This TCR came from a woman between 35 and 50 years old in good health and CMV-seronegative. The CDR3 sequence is CSSSLEQGEAFF. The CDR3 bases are TGTTCCAGCAGCTTAGAACAGGGAGAAGCTTTCTTT.